This is a list of T cell receptor beta chains from one sample in a study of T cells in Graves' hyperthyroidism and ophthalmopathy. Each CDR3 protein is one row after TCRdb ran MiXCR on the multiplex PCR reads. Of about 380,000 distinct CDR3 sequences listed, about 14% are singletons. Sequencing input: blood. These receptors originate from a woman aged 60-75 years with Graves' hyperthyroidism. Each CDR3 is given with its conserved first and last residue. The order of the fields is V gene, clone size, J gene, D gene, CDR3 DNA, CDR3 protein. The D gene is left open where the match is weak. Clone size, where shown, is once, few, many, or a class for clones that have expanded.

TRBV19	NA	TRBJ2-3	TRBD2	TGTGCCAGTAGTATAGATCCACTAGCGGGACTCACAGATACGCAGTATTTT	CASSIDPLAGLTDTQYF
TRBV10-3	many	TRBJ2-7	NA	TGTGCCATCAGTGAGGGACTTTGGGTCGGCGAGCAGTACTTC	CAISEGLWVGEQYF
TRBV9	many	TRBJ1-2	NA	TGTGCCAGCAGCGTGGGGGTTGGAGCCAGCCAGAACGGCTACACCTTC	CASSVGVGASQNGYTF
TRBV25-1	NA	TRBJ2-7	TRBD2	TGTGCCAGCCGCGGGGGGGGCGGGACGCTGAACGAGCAGTACTTC	CASRGGGGTLNEQYF
TRBV18	many	TRBJ2-4	NA	TGTGCCAGCTCAATGGGGGCTACGGCCAAAAACATTCAGTACTTC	CASSMGATAKNIQYF
TRBV11-3	many	TRBJ2-3	NA	TGTGCCAGCAGCGACCTAGCCGGCTCGGCGCAGTATTTT	CASSDLAGSAQYF
TRBV10-3	NA	TRBJ1-2	TRBD1	TGTGCCATCGGGGACAGCTATGGCTACACCTTC	CAIGDSYGYTF
TRBV12-3/TRBV12-4	many	TRBJ1-1	NA	TGTGCCAGCAGTTTAAGGGGGACGGTTGAAGCTTTCTTT	CASSLRGTVEAFF
TRBV5-4	few	TRBJ2-7	NA	TGTGCCAGCAGCTTCCGGAGATCTGATTACGAGCAGTACTTC	CASSFRRSDYEQYF
TRBV5-1	many	TRBJ1-1	NA	TGCGCCAGCAGCCGCGACACCCCCACTGAAGCTTTCTTT	CASSRDTPTEAFF
TRBV12-3/TRBV12-4	many	TRBJ1-4	NA	TGTGCCAGCACCCCCGGCGTTGATTCTGCTAATGAAAAACTGTTTTTT	CASTPGVDSANEKLFF
TRBV7-9	NA	TRBJ1-5	NA	TGTGCCAGCAGCCCCGACGGGCGGGGCAATCAGCCCCAGCATTTT	CASSPDGRGNQPQHF
TRBV5-1	many	TRBJ2-7	NA	TGCGCCAGCAGACCGGACGGTTACTACGAGCAGTACTTC	CASRPDGYYEQYF
TRBV7-2	many	TRBJ2-7	TRBD2	TGTGCCAGCAGCTTTAGGACTAGCGGGAGGGAAGAGCAGTACTTC	CASSFRTSGREEQYF
TRBV5-5	many	TRBJ2-1	TRBD1	TGTGCCAGCAGCTTTTCCGACAGGGCGCCCTACAATGAGCAGTTCTTC	CASSFSDRAPYNEQFF
TRBV29-1	once	TRBJ1-2	NA	TGCAGCGTTGTCCCCGCAGGTGGCTACACCTTC	CSVVPAGGYTF
TRBV12-3/TRBV12-4	NA	TRBJ1-1	NA	TGTGCCAGCAGTTCTGGTCAGACAGCCGAAGCTTTCTTT	CASSSGQTAEAFF
TRBV11-2	many	TRBJ1-2	NA	TGTGCCAGCAGCCCAGGGCGAGCTAACTATGGCTACACCTTC	CASSPGRANYGYTF
TRBV3-1	many	TRBJ1-1	NA	TGTGCCAGCAGCCAAGGCGGGGGATACATGAACACTGAAGCTTTCTTT	CASSQGGGYMNTEAFF
TRBV3-1	once	TRBJ1-3	NA	TGCGCCAGCAGCCAAGAGGGTCGGCCCGGAAACACCACATATTTT	CASSQEGRPGNTTYF
TRBV20-1	few	TRBJ1-3	TRBD1	TGCAGTGCTCCCCAAACCGGGACAGAATCTAGAAACACCATATATTTT	CSAPQTGTESRNTIYF
TRBV6-2/TRBV6-3	NA	TRBJ2-2	TRBD1	TGTGCCAGCAGTACGACAGGGGCACACACCGGGGAGCTGTTTTTT	CASSTTGAHTGELFF
TRBV5-1	many	TRBJ2-7	NA	TGCGCCAGCAGCTTAGAAGGGGACCTTTTTGAGCAGTACTTC	CASSLEGDLFEQYF
TRBV5-1	few	TRBJ2-5	TRBD1	TGCGCCAGCAGCAAGGGACAGGGAAGTGGAGAGACCCAGTACTTC	CASSKGQGSGETQYF
TRBV20-1	many	TRBJ2-7	NA	TGCAGTGCCCCGGGGGTTAGCGAGGGGGAGCAGTACTTC	CSAPGVSEGEQYF
TRBV7-9	few	TRBJ2-2	TRBD2	TGTGCCAGCAGCTCTGGCCTAGCGGGAGGCGGGCTGTTTTTT	CASSSGLAGGGLFF
TRBV12-3/TRBV12-4	NA	TRBJ2-6	TRBD1	TGTGCCAGCAGTTTAGTATCGGTTCGGGACAGAGAAGTCTCTGGGGCCAACGTCCTGACTTTC	CASSLVSVRDREVSGANVLTF
TRBV5-5	many	TRBJ2-3	NA	TGTGCCAGCAGCTTGTTGCTGGATACGCAGTATTTT	CASSLLLDTQYF
TRBV5-1	many	TRBJ2-3	NA	TGCGCCAGCTACGTTGGCGACACTAGCACAGATACGCAGTATTTT	CASYVGDTSTDTQYF
TRBV20-1	NA	TRBJ2-7	NA	TGCAGTGCTAGAGAAGGCAGGGGCGGCGAGCAGTACTTC	CSAREGRGGEQYF
TRBV19	few	TRBJ1-5	TRBD1	TGTGCCAGTAGTAGTCTGGGGACAGGGAGTCAGCCCCAGCATTTT	CASSSLGTGSQPQHF
TRBV6-5	NA	TRBJ2-3	NA	TGTGCCAGCAGTTACTTCGGCGACACAGATACGCAGTATTTT	CASSYFGDTDTQYF
TRBV3-1	many	TRBJ2-6	NA	TGTGCCAGCAGCTGGACTGGGGCCAACGTCCTGACTTTC	CASSWTGANVLTF
TRBV12-3/TRBV12-4	many	TRBJ1-6	TRBD1	TGTGCCAGCAGCTCGCGACAGGGGGAAGGTTCACCCCTCCACTTT	CASSSRQGEGSPLHF
TRBV20-1	many	TRBJ2-7	TRBD2	TGCAGTGCTAGGGCTAGCGGACGCAGCTCCTACGAGCAGTACTTC	CSARASGRSSYEQYF
TRBV27	many	TRBJ1-1	NA	TGTGCCAGCAGTTTACGGAGGGACATATACACTGAAGCTTTCTTT	CASSLRRDIYTEAFF
TRBV18	NA	TRBJ1-1	TRBD1	TGTGCCAGCTCACATGGAGGGGACAGGGTGAACACTGAAGCTTTCTTT	CASSHGGDRVNTEAFF
TRBV12-3/TRBV12-4	few	TRBJ2-3	NA	TGTGCCAGCAGGGGAACTTCTCTCACAGATACGCAGTATTTT	CASRGTSLTDTQYF
TRBV6-1	many	TRBJ2-5	NA	TGTGCCAGCAGTGAAAGTCGGCGGCGCCAGGAGACCCAGTACTTC	CASSESRRRQETQYF
TRBV7-3	few	TRBJ1-1	NA	TGTGCCAGCAGCCCAACGGACAGCGTTGAAGCTTTCTTT	CASSPTDSVEAFF
TRBV7-9	NA	TRBJ2-3	TRBD2	TGTGCCAGCAGCTTAGTTCGGACTAGCGGGAGGGCTCACACAGATACGCAGTATTTT	CASSLVRTSGRAHTDTQYF
TRBV2	many	TRBJ2-7	TRBD1	TGTGCCAGCAGTGTGGGGCAGGGGGCCATCTACGAGCAGTACTTC	CASSVGQGAIYEQYF
TRBV30	many	TRBJ1-3	TRBD1	TGTGCCTGGAGTGAAGGGGGCCCAGGAAACACCATATATTTT	CAWSEGGPGNTIYF
TRBV5-8	few	TRBJ1-4	NA	TGTGCCAGTAGCCCCACGAACGGGAATGAAAAACTGTTTTTT	CASSPTNGNEKLFF
TRBV12-3/TRBV12-4	many	TRBJ1-5	TRBD1	TGTGCCAGCAGCCAACAGGGGATTAGCAATCAGCCCCAGCATTTT	CASSQQGISNQPQHF
TRBV16	NA	TRBJ2-7	NA	TGTGCCAGCAGCCAATCGTTGGGTTTCTACGAGCAGTACTTC	CASSQSLGFYEQYF
TRBV29-1	NA	TRBJ2-3	TRBD2	TGCAGCGTTGAGGGACTAGCGGGAGGTGGAGATACGCAGTATTTT	CSVEGLAGGGDTQYF
TRBV3-1	NA	TRBJ2-7	NA	TGTGCCAGCAGCCAGCAGGGGAGCTCCCACGAGCAGTACTTC	CASSQQGSSHEQYF
TRBV5-1	NA	TRBJ2-7	NA	TGCGCCAGCAGCTTGGAGGGGGAGACCGCCTACGAGCAGTACTTC	CASSLEGETAYEQYF
TRBV7-9	many	TRBJ2-1	NA	TGTGCCAGCAGCCGACTCGTAGCGACCAGGGTCTCCTACAATGAGCAGTTCTTC	CASSRLVATRVSYNEQFF
TRBV11-2	many	TRBJ2-1	NA	TGTGCCAGCAGCTTAGAGTCAGAGGCGGTGTTAGGGTACAATGAGCAGTTCTTC	CASSLESEAVLGYNEQFF
TRBV11-1	NA	TRBJ2-7	NA	TGTGCCAGCAGCTTGGGGGGACAGATAAACTACGAGCAGTACTTC	CASSLGGQINYEQYF
TRBV19	NA	TRBJ1-5	TRBD1	TGTGCCAGTAGTATCTTTGCGGGGGGACAGGGGAGCAATCAGCCCCAGCATTTT	CASSIFAGGQGSNQPQHF
TRBV15	NA	TRBJ2-7	NA	TGTGCCACCAGCAGAGATCGGGGGAGGTCCTACGAGCAGTACTTC	CATSRDRGRSYEQYF
TRBV4-1	many	TRBJ1-1	TRBD1	TGCGCCAGCAGCCAAGGACCTTTGTCCCCAGGGGGCCGGAACACTGAAGCTTTCTTT	CASSQGPLSPGGRNTEAFF